A selection of T cell receptor beta chains follows, all from one sample in a study of shared clonotypes between healthy human individuals. Data came from immunoSEQ multiplex PCR; TCRdb stores just in-frame clones and leaves some out. The repertoire has 1.5 million to 2.5 million clones, over 85% of them found once; the top ten carry 0.9% to 1.5%. The sequenced material came from naive CD8+ T cells sorted from blood. The receptors shown here come from a man between 18 and 35 years old in good health. The CDR3 runs from the conserved cysteine through the conserved F or W. The D gene is left open where the match is weak. Clone size is shown for a subset of rows, as once, few, many or a class of expanded clone.

abundance	j_gene	d_gene	v_gene	CDR3aa	CDR3nt
-	TRBJ2-7	TRBD1	TRBV19	CASSSGTGPGLALNPYEQYF	TGTGCCAGTAGCAGCGGGACAGGGCCCGGTCTGGCGCTAAACCCCTACGAGCAGTACTTC
-	TRBJ2-7	-	TRBV27	CASNPRTPTKTYEQYF	TGTGCCAGCAACCCCCGAACACCGACTAAAACCTACGAGCAGTACTTC
-	TRBJ2-1	TRBD2	TRBV5-4	CAGQTSGVDEQFF	TGTGCCGGACAGACTAGCGGGGTTGATGAGCAGTTCTTC
-	TRBJ2-7	-	TRBV29-1	CSVRTATYEQYF	TGCAGCGTACGGACGGCTACCTACGAGCAGTACTTC
-	TRBJ1-1	-	TRBV4-1	CASSQDRARNTEAFF	TGCGCCAGCAGCCAAGATCGTGCCAGGAACACTGAAGCTTTCTTT
-	TRBJ1-1	-	TRBV15	CASPGKKTEAFF	TGTGCCAGCCCAGGGAAAAAAACTGAAGCTTTCTTT
-	TRBJ2-1	-	TRBV7-8	CASSLVVGGLGEQFF	TGTGCCAGCAGCTTAGTAGTTGGGGGGTTGGGTGAGCAGTTCTTC
-	TRBJ1-5	TRBD1	TRBV10-3	CAISESASGGRQPQHF	TGTGCCATCAGTGAGTCGGCCTCAGGGGGCCGTCAGCCCCAGCATTTT
-	TRBJ1-1	-	TRBV5-1	CASSLYDTEAFF	TGCGCCAGCAGCTTGTACGACACTGAAGCTTTCTTT
-	TRBJ1-4	-	TRBV7-9	CASSFGQTNEKLFF	TGTGCCAGCAGCTTTGGGCAAACTAATGAAAAACTGTTTTTT
-	TRBJ2-5	TRBD2	TRBV28	CASSGTSRETQYF	TGTGCCAGCAGTGGGACTAGCAGGGAGACCCAGTACTTC
-	TRBJ2-3	-	TRBV18	CASSPGYTGTDTQYF	TGTGCCAGCTCACCCGGGTACACGGGCACAGATACGCAGTATTTT
-	TRBJ2-2	TRBD2	TRBV4-2	CASSQDGSLAGLLTGELFF	TGTGCCAGCAGCCAAGATGGGAGCCTAGCGGGCCTGCTCACCGGGGAGCTGTTTTTT
-	TRBJ2-1	TRBD1	TRBV30	CAWSRDRANNEQFF	TGTGCCTGGAGTCGGGACAGGGCGAACAATGAGCAGTTCTTC
-	TRBJ2-7	-	TRBV7-6	CASSLLAPNEQYF	TGTGCCAGCAGCTTATTAGCGCCAAACGAGCAGTACTTC
-	TRBJ1-5	TRBD1	TRBV27	CASSLGQGWPQHF	TGTGCCAGCAGTCTAGGACAGGGATGGCCCCAGCATTTT
-	TRBJ2-1	TRBD1	TRBV2	CASSEDGTGSTSRQFF	TGTGCCAGCAGTGAAGATGGGACAGGTTCCACATCGCGGCAGTTCTTC
once	TRBJ2-7	-	TRBV11-3	CASSSTPASGAYEQYF	TGTGCCAGCAGCTCCACACCGGCGTCCGGGGCCTACGAGCAGTACTTC
once	TRBJ2-7	TRBD2	TRBV4-1	CASSRTSGGYEQYF	TGCGCCAGCAGCCGTACTAGCGGGGGCTACGAGCAGTACTTC
-	TRBJ2-7	-	TRBV4-2	CASSDGDEQYF	TGTGCCAGCAGCGACGGGGACGAGCAGTACTTC
-	TRBJ2-1	-	TRBV4-1	CASSTGPLRYNEQFF	TGCGCCAGCAGCACGGGACCGCTCCGCTACAATGAGCAGTTCTTC
-	TRBJ1-5	-	TRBV7-9	CASSSAGESNQPQHF	TGTGCCAGCAGCTCCGCGGGGGAGAGCAATCAGCCCCAGCATTTT
-	TRBJ2-3	-	TRBV27	CASSSGADTQYF	TGTGCCAGCAGTTCGGGTGCGGATACGCAGTATTTT
-	TRBJ2-7	TRBD2	TRBV11-3	CASSSGGTQHEQYF	TGTGCCAGCAGCTCGGGGGGGACTCAGCACGAGCAGTACTTC
-	TRBJ2-7	TRBD2	TRBV15	CATSSSGGAYEQYF	TGTGCCACCAGCAGTAGCGGGGGGGCCTACGAGCAGTACTTC
-	TRBJ1-1	-	TRBV29-1	CSAGDGLNTEAFF	TGCAGCGCTGGGGACGGTCTGAACACTGAAGCTTTCTTT
-	TRBJ2-7	-	TRBV7-9	CASSIGVPYEQYF	TGTGCCAGCAGTATAGGGGTGCCCTACGAGCAGTACTTC
-	TRBJ1-1	TRBD1	TRBV9	CASSSATGYAEAFF	TGTGCCAGCAGCTCCGCGACAGGGTACGCTGAAGCTTTCTTT
-	TRBJ2-7	-	TRBV21-1	CASSKDAGSPHPYEQYF	TGTGCCAGCAGCAAAGATGCAGGTTCCCCCCATCCCTACGAGCAGTACTTC
once	TRBJ2-4	TRBD2	TRBV6-1	CASSEAGRGAKNIQYF	TGTGCCAGCAGTGAAGCGGGGAGGGGAGCAAAAAACATTCAGTACTTC